Below are 15 T cell receptor beta chains sequenced from a single sample in a study of T cell responses to AZD1222 COVID-19 vaccine. Profiling relied on immunoSEQ multiplex PCR, and the TCRdb table lists in-frame clones only, not all of them. The repertoire has 110,000 to 150,000 clones, around 91% of them found once; the top ten carry roughly 4.7%. This specimen consisted of peripheral blood, obtained on day 0 of AZD1222 vaccination. Every receptor here comes from an adult in good health.

The J gene is TRBJ2-5, the V gene TRBV28, with 7 nucleotides matching TRBD1. The CDR3 is made up of 14 amino acids. V was pared by 6 bases and J by 9 bases, with 13 bases of the junction left unmatched. From germline, CDR1 is MDHEN and CDR2 SYDVKM. The CDR3 DNA reads TGTGCCAGCAGGCAGACAGGGTCGATATTAGCCCAGTACTTC. It is translated as CASRQTGSILAQYF.

The chain is built from TRBV10-3 and TRBJ1-6; D may be TRBD1 (5 bases). This CDR3 spans 16 amino acids. Germline V lookup: CDR1 ENHRY, CDR2 SYGVKD. Trimming pared 11 bases from V and 6 bases from J, leaving 23 bases between. Here the CDR3 DNA reads TGTGCCGCTGGATTCGTAGGGGCGGGGAGTAATTCACCCCTCCACTTT. This translates into CAAGFVGAGSNSPLHF.

V and J are TRBV5-8 and TRBJ2-3; 8 bases map to TRBD2. V gave up 2 bases and J gave up 0 bases; unmatched junction bases: 5. CDR1 SGHTS and CDR2 YDEGEE come from the germline V gene. The CDR3 covers 16 residues. CDR3 DNA: TGTGCCAGCAGCTTTGCCTCTAGCGGGAGCACAGATACGCAGTATTTT. It yields the protein CASSFASSGSTDTQYF.

The CDR3 region has the DNA TGTGCCAGCACTCTCACAGGGGGCGGGCAGCCCCAGCATTTT. Residues: CASTLTGGGQPQHF. The J gene is TRBJ1-5, the V gene TRBV2; 9 bases map to TRBD1. Germline values: CDR1 SNHLY, CDR2 FYNNEI. V shed 7 bases and J 7 bases; nucleotides not matched to a gene: 8. The CDR3 extends over 14 amino acids.

CDR3 protein: CASSVVVTPGDTQYF. The CDR3 DNA reads TGTGCCAGCAGCGTAGTGGTCACCCCGGGAGATACGCAGTATTTT. The genes are TRBV9 and TRBJ2-3, with D hard to call. The CDR3 is 15 residues long. Looked up from germline, CDR1 is SGDLS and CDR2 is YYNGEE. Trimming shortened V by 0 bases and J by 5 bases, and 13 bases separated the two germline ends. The full variable domain, completed using reference TRBV9 and TRBJ2-3, is DSGVTQTPKHLITATGQRVTLRCSPRSGDLSVYWYQQSLDQGLQFLIQYYNGEERAKGNILERFSAQQFPDLHSELNLSSLELGDSALYFCASSVVVTPGDTQYFGPGTRLTVL.

This clone was observed a single time. The V and J genes are TRBV4-2 and TRBJ2-3, with 8 bases matching TRBD2. V dropped 3 bases and J dropped 0; count of bases not matched to a gene: 5. Per the germline V gene, CDR1 is LGHNA and CDR2 is YNFKEQ. The CDR3 has 16 residues. CDR3 sequence: CASSHEAGASTDTQYF. CDR3 in DNA: TGTGCCAGCAGCCATGAAGCGGGAGCCAGCACAGATACGCAGTATTTT.

This rearrangement joins TRBV7-9 to TRBJ1-3; D is possibly TRBD1 (6 bases). Germline V gene lookup returns CDR1 SEHNR and CDR2 FQNEAQ (reference sequence). There are 14 residues in the CDR3. Trimming removed 5 bases at V and 7 bases at J, with 15 bases between. CDR3 nucleotide sequence: TGTGCCAGCAGCGAACAGGGAGCTCGGAACACCATATATTTT. Translation: CASSEQGARNTIYF. Complete variable domain (other parts from reference TRBV7-9 and TRBJ1-3): DTGVSQNPRHKITKRGQNVTFRCDPISEHNRLYWYRQTLGQGPEFLTYFQNEAQLEKSRLLSDRFSAERPKGSFSTLEIQRTEQGDSAMYLCASSEQGARNTIYFGEGSWLTVV.

This clone has more than one count but fewer than ten. The rearrangement links TRBV7-2 to TRBJ1-2; D is unresolved. This CDR3 has 11 amino acids. The ends were cut back, 4 bases at V and 7 bases at J, with 7 bases in the middle. Looked up from germline, CDR1 is SGHTA and CDR2 is FQGNSA. In DNA form, the CDR3 reads TGTGCCAGCAGCTCAGGCTTTGGCTACACCTTC. Residues: CASSSGFGYTF.

In its sample, this clone was seen a few times. J is TRBJ2-5 and V is TRBV3-1 (or the pseudogene TRBV3-2); no clear D gene. This CDR3 spans 13 amino acids. Between the trimmed V and J ends, which lost 4 bases and 5 bases, there was a span of 11 bases. Germline V CDR1 and CDR2: LGHDT, YNNKEL (reference sequence). The CDR3 region has the DNA TGTGCCAGCAGCCTCGATCCCAAGGAGACCCAGTACTTC. It encodes CASSLDPKETQYF.

This rearrangement joins TRBV2 to TRBJ1-2; perhaps TRBD1 as D (6 bases). Trimming took 0 bases from V and 4 from J, leaving 21 bases between them. Germline lookup yields CDR1 SNHLY and CDR2 FYNNEI. This CDR3 has 18 amino acids. The CDR3 sequence: CASSEAGGLLGGFYGYTF. The DNA for the CDR3 is TGTGCCAGCAGTGAAGCAGGAGGACTATTAGGGGGTTTCTATGGCTACACCTTC.

A remark on this clone: Other DNA sequences in this specimen translate into the identical CDR3. The chain is built from TRBV6-4 and TRBJ2-7; D remains ambiguous. Germline CDR1 MRHNA, CDR2 SNTAGT. The CDR3 consists of 16 residues. V lost 0 bases to trimming and J lost 7 bases, with 19 bases between them. DNA of the CDR3: TGTGCCAGCAGTGACTCGATCGCGGACCTGCCTACAGAGCAGTACTTC. Translated: CASSDSIADLPTEQYF.

V gene TRBV11-2 combines with J gene TRBJ2-2; 10 bases fit TRBD1. The CDR3 is 16 amino acids. J lost 9 bases, V lost 4 bases, and 11 bases had no gene match. CDR1 and CDR2 (germline): SGHAT, FQNNGV. The CDR3 loop reads CASSSPGQGKRWELFF. For the CDR3, the DNA is TGTGCCAGCAGCTCCCCGGGACAGGGGAAGAGGTGGGAGCTGTTTTTT. Complete variable domain (other parts from reference TRBV11-2 and TRBJ2-2): EAGVAQSPRYKIIEKRQSVAFWCNPISGHATLYWYQQILGQGPKLLIQFQNNGVVDDSQLPKDRFSAERLKGVDSTLKIQPAKLEDSAVYLCASSSPGQGKRWELFFGEGSRLTVL.

V usage is TRBV2 and J usage is TRBJ2-4; D is unresolved. The germline V and J ends were trimmed by 8 bases and 8 bases, with 10 bases remaining between them. Germline assignment: CDR1 SNHLY and CDR2 FYNNEI. The CDR3 covers 11 residues. As DNA, the CDR3 is TGTGCCAGCGTAGGGCAGGACATTCAGTACTTC. Protein product: CASVGQDIQYF.

The chain employs TRBV12-5 and TRBJ2-3; no clear D. This CDR3 region has 11 residues. Germline loops: CDR1 LGHNT, CDR2 FRNRAP. The V end was cut by 8 bases, the J end by 2 bases, with 5 bases between. CDR3 DNA sequence: TGTGCTAGTTCGTACACAGATACGCAGTATTTT. This sequence encodes CASSYTDTQYF.

V usage is TRBV5-4 and J usage is TRBJ1-1; D gene ambiguous. Trimming pared 5 bases from V and 0 bases from J, leaving 8 bases between. The V gene's germline CDR1 is SGHNT and CDR2 YYREEE (reference sequence). CDR3 length equals 13 residues. CDR3 protein: CASRGPMNTEAFF. The CDR3 bases are TGTGCCAGCAGAGGACCGATGAACACTGAAGCTTTCTTT.